These 20 T cell receptor beta chains originate from one sample sequenced in a study of T cells in Graves' hyperthyroidism and ophthalmopathy (dated by TCRdb to about 2019). The library was obtained by multiplex PCR. The sample was run on an Illumina HiSeq 2000. Amplification of TCR beta CDR3 regions was carried out from RNA transcripts. A first-round RT-PCR of the TCR CDR3 used the HTBI primer set with the Qiagen OneStep RT-PCR kit. TCRdb redid the processing of the public reads, applying fastp at Q25 and MiXCR, and retained in-frame beta chains. Records with the same CDR3 protein are collapsed into one entry carrying the most frequent genes and DNA. The sample table shows 400,000 to 550,000 distinct CDR3 sequences, and approximately 25% are seen once. Jointly, the top ten make up about 11% of the sample. Input material: blood. The origin of the receptors is a woman younger than 45 with Graves' ophthalmopathy.

The gene calls are TRBV20-1 and TRBJ1-1; the D is unclear. The germline gives CDR1 DFQATT, CDR2 SNEGSKA (reference sequence). The V end lost 0 bases, the J end lost 5 bases, and 7 bases lay between the germline ends. This CDR3 contains 12 residues. CDR3 coding DNA: TGCAGTGCTAGAGATCCCCCAACTGAAGCTTTCTTT. This encodes CSARDPPTEAFF.

This clonotype was found many times. The chain joins TRBV6-2 or TRBV6-3 to TRBJ2-7, with TRBD1 matching 10 bases. The CDR3 length is 13 residues. V gave up 7 bases and J gave up 4 bases; unmatched junction bases: 4. Germline CDR1 is MNHEY and CDR2 is SVGEGT. As DNA, the CDR3 is TGTGCCAGCAACTGGGACAGGGGTTACGAGCAGTACTTC. This codes for CASNWDRGYEQYF.

The chain is built from TRBV12-3 or TRBV12-4 and TRBJ1-2; D not certain. Trimming shortened V by 5 bases and J by 6 bases, and 19 bases separated the two germline ends. CDR3 size: 15 residues. The CDR3, as DNA: TGTGCCAGCAGTGAGACGCCGGTGGGGTCCCATGGCTACACCTTC. It codes for CASSETPVGSHGYTF.

This clonotype has at least ten counts. This may stem from a read error, because a much larger clone lies one nucleotide away. The chain employs TRBV11-2 and TRBJ2-5; tentative D call: TRBD1 (6 bases). CDR1 is SGHAT and CDR2 is FQNNGV in the germline V gene. V lost 5 bases and J 5 bases, leaving 15 bases between the germline ends. The CDR3 sequence is 14 residues long. The CDR3 protein is CASSGIDRLETQYF. As DNA, the CDR3 is TGTGCCAGCAGCGGAATAGACAGGCTTGAGACCCAGTACTTC.

This clonotype was seen at least ten times. This chain uses TRBV6-1 with TRBJ1-3; the match to TRBD1 covers 9 bases. CDR1 MNHNS and CDR2 SASEGT come from the germline V gene. The CDR3 covers 14 residues. The J segment lost 0 bases and the V segment lost 6 bases, leaving 0 bases of the junction unmatched. The CDR3 coding sequence is TGTGCCAGCAGGACAGGGGGCTCTGGAAACACCATATATTTT. Translated, it gives CASRTGGSGNTIYF.

This chain links TRBV28 with TRBJ1-2; no definite D call. The CDR3 extends over 13 amino acids. From germline, CDR1 is MDHEN and CDR2 SYDVKM. V was trimmed by 2 bases and J by 9 bases, leaving 13 bases between them. The CDR3 DNA is TGTGCCAGCAGTTTACTTGGTAAAATGCGCTACACCTTC. It codes for CASSLLGKMRYTF.

In this sample, this clonotype turned up many times. Because it lacks the conserved phenylalanine or tryptophan at the end, this CDR3 is likely a read error. The J gene is TRBJ1-1, the V gene TRBV10-3; D is unclear. The CDR3 consists of 13 residues. Trimming stripped 2 bases from V and 5 bases from J, with 9 bases between. Looked up from germline, CDR1 is ENHRY and CDR2 is SYGVKD. This CDR3 reads CAISENLGTEAFL. DNA for the CDR3: TGTGCCATCAGTGAGAATTTAGGGACTGAAGCTTTCCTT.

Ten or more counts support this clonotype. The rearrangement links TRBV11-2 to TRBJ2-2; 7 bases are shared with TRBD1. The CDR3 spans 16 residues. Losses at the gene ends were 4 bases for V and 2 bases for J; bases not matched to a gene: 7. Germline CDR1 reads SGHAT; CDR2 reads FQNNGV. The DNA of the CDR3 is TGTGCCAGCAGCTGGGAACACAGGGGCAACACCGGGGAGCTGTTTTTT. Protein product: CASSWEHRGNTGELFF.

The J gene is TRBJ1-2, the V gene TRBV3-1; D may be TRBD1 (5 bases). The CDR3 spans 14 residues. Trimming pared 0 bases from V and 8 bases from J, leaving 13 bases between. Germline CDR1 reads LGHDT; CDR2 reads YNNKEL (reference sequence). The CDR3 bases are TGTGCCAGCAGCCAAGAGGGGGGACTGGAAGGCTACACCTTC. Translated: CASSQEGGLEGYTF.

This clonotype came up many times. The CDR3 region has the DNA TGTGCCAGCAGCTTAGTGTTGGCTGTACAAGAGACCCAGTACTTC. This sequence encodes CASSLVLAVQETQYF. The chain recombines TRBV7-2 with TRBJ2-5; no reliable D call. The CDR3 has 15 residues. Trimming pared 1 base from V and 2 bases from J, leaving 11 bases between. Per the germline V gene, CDR1 is SGHTA and CDR2 is FQGNSA.

This clonotype was seen repeatedly, ten times or more. This chain uses TRBV20-1 with TRBJ1-5; no clear D. Germline values: CDR1 DFQATT, CDR2 SNEGSKA (reference sequence). Between the trimmed V and J ends, which lost 3 bases and 4 bases, there was a span of 4 bases. The CDR3 runs to 11 residues. CDR3 coding DNA: TGCAGTGCTAGTGGAAATCAGCCCCAGCATTTT. This gives the protein CSASGNQPQHF.

DNA for the CDR3: TGTGCCAGCACCCCGGGTCCCGGGGAGACCCAGTACTTC. It yields the protein CASTPGPGETQYF. The chain has TRBV12-3 or TRBV12-4 and TRBJ2-5; D gene uncertain. The CDR3 loop spans 13 amino acids. Trimming stripped 7 bases from V and 5 bases from J, with 14 bases between.

This clonotype turned up a few times. The chain is built from TRBV28 and TRBJ2-7; 11 nucleotides match TRBD2. Germline V gene data show CDR1 as MDHEN and CDR2 as SYDVKM. V lost 7 bases, J lost 2 bases, and 4 bases stayed unmatched. This CDR3 comprises 14 residues. CDR3 sequence reads: CASKRLAGPYEQYF. CDR3 sequence (DNA): TGTGCCAGCAAGAGACTAGCGGGGCCCTACGAGCAGTACTTC.

This clonotype was recorded a few times. This chain joins TRBV7-6 and TRBJ2-2; 10 nucleotides agree with TRBD2. The CDR3 is 16 residues long. The germline V gene has CDR1 SGHVS and CDR2 FNYEAQ. J gave up 2 bases and V 5 bases, and 5 bases lay outside the gene matches. The CDR3 protein is CASSLLAGPNTGELFF. CDR3 DNA: TGTGCCAGCAGCCTACTAGCGGGGCCAAACACCGGGGAGCTGTTTTTT.

This clonotype showed up many times. The chain carries TRBV7-2 and TRBJ2-6, with D possibly being TRBD1 or TRBD2 (5 bases each). The CDR3 covers 12 residues. Germline CDR1 and CDR2: SGHTA and FQGNSA. V lost 5 bases to trimming and J lost 12 bases, with 11 bases between them. In DNA form, the CDR3 reads TGTGCCAGCAGCCCAGGGACGGTCGTCCTGACTTTC. Translated: CASSPGTVVLTF.

This clonotype has at least ten counts. The chain carries TRBV20-1 and TRBJ1-1; 9 nucleotides agree with TRBD1. Per the germline V gene, CDR1 is DFQATT and CDR2 is SNEGSKA (reference sequence). V was pared by 0 bases and J by 3 bases, with 11 bases of the junction left unmatched. This CDR3 spans 17 amino acids. In DNA form, the CDR3 reads TGCAGTGCTAGAGATGTGGACAGGGGCAAAGGGGACACTGAAGCTTTCTTT. This codes for CSARDVDRGKGDTEAFF.

This clonotype was seen ten or more times. The rearrangement joins TRBV28 to TRBJ1-2, with a weak D call TRBD1 (6 bases). This CDR3 contains 15 residues. The germline V gene has CDR1 MDHEN and CDR2 SYDVKM. V lost 5 bases to trimming and J lost 0 bases, with 13 bases between them. This chain's CDR3 is CASSLTGQPNYGYTF. As DNA, the CDR3 is TGTGCCAGCAGTCTAACAGGGCAACCTAACTATGGCTACACCTTC.

The chain uses TRBV27 and TRBJ2-7, with 11 bases identical to TRBD2. The V gene end was trimmed by 5 bases and the J gene end by 2 bases; junction bases not matched to a gene: 5. This CDR3 region has 15 residues. The germline gives CDR1 MNHEY, CDR2 SMNVEV (reference sequence). CDR3 DNA sequence: TGTGCCAGCAGTCGGGGACTAGCGGACCCCTACGAGCAGTACTTC. Its protein product is CASSRGLADPYEQYF.

This clonotype was observed many times. The chain recombines TRBV29-1 with TRBJ2-5; D is possibly TRBD1 (6 bases). The V gene's germline CDR1 is SQVTM and CDR2 ANQGSEA. The CDR3 extends over 12 amino acids. Trimming removed 7 bases at V and 2 bases at J, with 11 bases between. The CDR3 DNA reads TGCAGCGGGCGGACAGATCAAGAGACCCAGTACTTC. It specifies CSGRTDQETQYF.

The V call is TRBV6-5, the J call TRBJ2-2; D assignment may be TRBD1 or TRBD2 (5 bases each). This CDR3 spans 16 amino acids. The germline CDR1 and CDR2 sequences are MNHEY and SVGAGI. V lost 6 bases and J lost 6, with 20 bases in between. CDR3 in amino acids: CASRYTGTLVAGELFF. CDR3 bases: TGTGCCAGCAGATACACCGGGACGTTAGTGGCCGGGGAGCTGTTTTTT.